This passage covers 3 T cell receptor beta chains from one sample sequenced in a study of OX40 agonist ivuxolimab in advanced cancers. Produced via immunoSEQ multiplex PCR; TCRdb's table is partial and in-frame only. The data hold tens of thousands of clones, with around 82% observed a single time. The material was CD4+ or CD8+ T cells sorted from blood, obtained in a trial of the OX40 agonist ivuxolimab. All receptors come from an adult with an advanced solid tumor such as melanoma, head and neck, liver or kidney cancer.

This chain joins TRBV7-6 and TRBJ2-1, with D possibly being TRBD2 (6 bases). V was shortened by 1 base and J by 0 bases, with 7 bases between the two germline ends. The CDR3 length is 15 residues. Germline values: CDR1 SGHVS, CDR2 FNYEAQ. The CDR3 DNA follows: TGTGCCAGCAGCTTAGTCGGGGGCTCCTACAATGAGCAGTTCTTC. This encodes CASSLVGGSYNEQFF.

V and J are TRBV6-1 and TRBJ1-6; TRBD1 agrees at 10 bases. Germline V CDR1 and CDR2: MNHNS, SASEGT. This CDR3 comprises 16 residues. The V and J ends lost 4 bases and 10 bases, in that order; junction bases with no gene match: 10. CDR3 protein: CASSASPGQGSSPLHF. DNA for the CDR3: TGTGCCAGCAGTGCCAGCCCGGGACAGGGGTCCTCACCCCTCCACTTT.

V is TRBV11-2 and J is TRBJ1-3; 11 nucleotides line up with TRBD1. The CDR3 is 18 residues long. J gave up 4 bases and V 3 bases, and 11 bases lay outside the gene matches. Germline V gene lookup returns CDR1 SGHAT and CDR2 FQNNGV. The CDR3 DNA is TGTGCCAGCAGCTTTCCCCGGGACAGGGGGGAATGGGGAAACACCATATATTTT. Its protein product is CASSFPRDRGEWGNTIYF.